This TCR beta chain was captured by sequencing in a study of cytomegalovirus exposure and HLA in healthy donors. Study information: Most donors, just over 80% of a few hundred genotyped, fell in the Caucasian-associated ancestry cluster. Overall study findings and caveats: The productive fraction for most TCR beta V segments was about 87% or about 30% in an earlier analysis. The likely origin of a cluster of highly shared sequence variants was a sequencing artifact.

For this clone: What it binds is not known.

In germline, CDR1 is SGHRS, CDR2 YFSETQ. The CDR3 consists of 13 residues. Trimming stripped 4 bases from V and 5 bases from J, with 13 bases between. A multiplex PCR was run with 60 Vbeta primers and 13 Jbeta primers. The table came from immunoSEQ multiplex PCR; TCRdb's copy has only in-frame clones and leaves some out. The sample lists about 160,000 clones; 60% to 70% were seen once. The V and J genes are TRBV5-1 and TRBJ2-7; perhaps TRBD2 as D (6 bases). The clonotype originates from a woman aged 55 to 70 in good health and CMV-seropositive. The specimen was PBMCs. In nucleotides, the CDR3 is TGCGCCAGCAGCCGGGCGGGAAGCAACGAGCAGTACTTC. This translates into CASSRAGSNEQYF.